Following are 28 T cell receptor beta chains from one sample sequenced in a study of blood T cell repertoires in COVID-19. Here immunoSEQ multiplex PCR was the method, and the copy in TCRdb shows in-frame clones only, minus some. Of 190,000 or so clones listed, around 81% are singletons. Sequenced material: PBMCs or T cells enriched from blood (not recorded which). The receptor source for this set is a man in his forties who had recovered from COVID-19.

The V call is TRBV5-8, the J call TRBJ2-3, with D perhaps matching TRBD1 (5 bases). The CDR3 runs to 17 residues. CDR1 SGHTS and CDR2 YDEGEE come from the germline V gene. Trimming cost V 3 bases and J 0 bases, with 17 bases left between them. The CDR3 nucleotides read TGTGCCAGCAGCTCCTTCATAGGGGCGGTAAGCACAGATACGCAGTATTTT. Its translation is CASSSFIGAVSTDTQYF.

The chain employs TRBV4-1 and TRBJ1-1; maybe TRBD1 (6 bases). There are 14 residues in the CDR3. V lost 4 bases, J lost 0 bases, and 9 bases lay in between. Looked up from germline, CDR1 is MGHRA and CDR2 is YSYEKL. CDR3 sequence reads: CASSPQGLNTEAFF. In DNA, the CDR3 is TGCGCCAGCAGCCCACAGGGATTGAACACTGAAGCTTTCTTT.

The rearrangement uses TRBV9 and TRBJ1-3; unclear D gene. The CDR3 is made up of 15 amino acids. The V gene's germline CDR1 is SGDLS and CDR2 YYNGEE. Trimming took 0 bases from V and 3 from J, leaving 10 bases between them. CDR3 sequence: CASSVGSVFGNTIYF. The CDR3 DNA reads TGTGCCAGCAGCGTAGGGAGTGTTTTTGGAAACACCATATATTTT.

V gene TRBV2 combines with J gene TRBJ2-1, with 7 bases aligning to TRBD2. The CDR3 is 17 residues long. V gave up 6 bases and J gave up 0 bases; unmatched junction bases: 11. CDR1 and CDR2 (germline): SNHLY, FYNNEI. CDR3 sequence (DNA): TGTGCCAGCAGGGGCCGGGACTACCGAAGCTCCTACAATGAGCAGTTCTTC. Its protein is CASRGRDYRSSYNEQFF.

The chain is built from TRBV5-5 and TRBJ2-1; weak D call: TRBD1 (6 bases). The V end was cut by 1 base, the J end by 3 bases, with 14 bases between. The CDR3 has 16 residues. The germline gives CDR1 SGHKS, CDR2 YYEKEE (reference sequence). This CDR3 is CASSLLGQSFYNEQFF. The DNA for the CDR3 is TGTGCCAGCAGCTTGCTTGGACAGAGCTTCTACAATGAGCAGTTCTTC. Full variable domain (missing parts from reference TRBV5-5 and TRBJ2-1): DAGVTQSPTHLIKTRGQQVTLRCSPISGHKSVSWYQQVLGQGPQFIFQYYEKEERGRGNFPDRFSARQFPNYSSELNVNALLLGDSALYLCASSLLGQSFYNEQFFGPGTRLTVL.

The gene calls are TRBV6-2 or TRBV6-3 and TRBJ2-7; D gene uncertain. Looked up from germline, CDR1 is MNHEY and CDR2 is SVGEGT. This CDR3 has 13 amino acids. Trimming cost V 3 bases and J 0 bases, with 6 bases left between them. CDR3: CASSYPSSYEQYF. CDR3 nucleotides: TGTGCCAGCAGTTATCCGAGCTCCTACGAGCAGTACTTC.

Only one count was recorded for this clone. This chain connects TRBV19 to TRBJ2-3; tentatively, D is TRBD1 (6 bases). V gave up 10 bases and J gave up 8 bases, with 16 bases separating them. The CDR3 is made up of 12 amino acids. The V gene's germline CDR1 is LNHDA and CDR2 SQIVND (reference sequence). The CDR3 here is CATSPQGSTQYF. CDR3 bases: TGTGCCACATCCCCACAGGGCAGTACGCAGTATTTT. Drawing the rest from reference TRBV19 and TRBJ2-3, the complete variable domain is DGGITQSPKYLFRKEGQNVTLSCEQNLNHDAMYWYRQDPGQGLRLIYYSQIVNDFQKGDIAEGYSVSREKKESFPLTVTSAQKNPTAFYLCATSPQGSTQYFGPGTRLTVL.

The genes are TRBV5-1 and TRBJ2-7; D might be TRBD1 (7 bases). V lost 1 base and J lost 2, with 10 bases in between. Germline values: CDR1 SGHRS, CDR2 YFSETQ. The CDR3 runs to 14 residues. The CDR3, as DNA: TGCGCCAGCAGCTTGACAGGGGAGGCCTACGAGCAGTACTTC. The encoded protein is CASSLTGEAYEQYF.

This chain links TRBV3-1 (or the pseudogene TRBV3-2) with TRBJ1-6; D remains unclear. Per germline, CDR1 LGHDT and CDR2 YNNKEL (reference sequence). This CDR3 spans 13 amino acids. Trimming removed 3 bases at V and 9 bases at J, with 9 bases between. The CDR3 is CASSHRGSSPLHF. Written as DNA, the CDR3 is TGTGCCAGCAGCCACCGAGGGAGTTCACCCCTCCACTTT.

The chain carries TRBV28 and TRBJ1-2; D is uncertain. This CDR3 comprises 13 residues. Germline V lookup: CDR1 MDHEN, CDR2 SYDVKM. V lost 4 bases and J lost 5, with 11 bases in between. The CDR3 bases are TGTGCCAGCAGTTCCCCAGGCCGTTATGGCTACACCTTC. Amino acid sequence: CASSSPGRYGYTF.

The CDR3 loop is CASSARQGITQPQHF. The CDR3 DNA sequence: TGTGCCAGCAGCGCTCGACAGGGGATTACACAGCCCCAGCATTTT. The J gene is TRBJ1-5, the V gene TRBV11-2; 8 nucleotides line up with TRBD1. Trimming removed 5 bases from V and 7 bases from J; junction bases left unmatched: 10. The CDR3 is made up of 15 amino acids. CDR1 is SGHAT and CDR2 is FQNNGV in the germline V gene. The entire variable domain, with the rest obtained from reference TRBV11-2 and TRBJ1-5, is as follows: EAGVAQSPRYKIIEKRQSVAFWCNPISGHATLYWYQQILGQGPKLLIQFQNNGVVDDSQLPKDRFSAERLKGVDSTLKIQPAKLEDSAVYLCASSARQGITQPQHFGDGTRLSIL.

The chain is built from TRBV10-3 and TRBJ1-1; tentatively, D is TRBD1 (5 bases). This CDR3 is 15 amino acids long. Trimming removed 3 bases at V and 3 bases at J, with 14 bases between. Germline CDR1 reads ENHRY; CDR2 reads SYGVKD. The CDR3 nucleotides are TGTGCCATCAGTGATCAAACAAAGGGGTACACTGAAGCTTTCTTT. Amino acids: CAISDQTKGYTEAFF.

This clone was seen a single time. The rearrangement links TRBV18 to TRBJ2-1; 10 bases are a match to TRBD2. This CDR3 has 14 residues. CDR1 and CDR2 (germline): KGHSH, LQKENI. Trimming cost V 2 bases and J 6 bases; bases outside gene matches: 1. The CDR3 DNA follows: TGTGCCAGCTCACCAACTAGCGGGGTCAATGAGCAGTTCTTC. Translating it yields CASSPTSGVNEQFF.

The chain carries TRBV9 and TRBJ1-4; D is ambiguous. This CDR3 contains 13 residues. Germline V lookup: CDR1 SGDLS, CDR2 YYNGEE. Trimming cost V 0 bases and J 8 bases, with 8 bases left between them. CDR3 sequence: CASSVDGLEKLFF. CDR3 nucleotides: TGTGCCAGCAGCGTAGACGGGTTAGAAAAACTGTTTTTT.

The CDR3 spells CASSLGAANTEAFF. In DNA, the CDR3 is TGTGCCAGCAGTCTCGGAGCAGCGAACACTGAAGCTTTCTTT. V usage is TRBV6-5 and J usage is TRBJ1-1; D remains unclear. V lost 5 bases and J lost 1, with 11 bases in between. CDR3 size: 14 residues. CDR1 and CDR2 (germline): MNHEY, SVGAGI.

The genes are TRBV30 and TRBJ2-1, with D possibly being TRBD1 (6 bases). CDR3 length equals 13 residues. V lost 8 bases and J lost 9, with 20 bases in between. Germline V CDR1 and CDR2: GTSNPN, SVGIG (reference sequence). This chain's CDR3 is CALARDTKLEQFF. Here the CDR3 DNA reads TGTGCCCTAGCCCGGGACACGAAACTTGAGCAGTTCTTC.

The genes are TRBV7-9 and TRBJ1-2; no clear D gene. V was shortened by 0 bases and J by 6 bases, with 14 bases between the two germline ends. The CDR3 has 15 residues. Germline V CDR1 and CDR2: SEHNR, FQNEAQ (reference sequence). CDR3 sequence reads: CASSLAWREEDGYTF. The CDR3 DNA reads TGTGCCAGCAGCTTAGCGTGGCGGGAGGAAGATGGCTACACCTTC.

The DNA for the CDR3 is TGCGCCAGCAGCTTGGACCCGTCAGGCAATGGAAACACCATATATTTT. Amino acids: CASSLDPSGNGNTIYF. This chain connects TRBV5-1 to TRBJ1-3; D not resolved. The CDR3 extends over 16 amino acids. Germline V gene sequence: CDR1 SGHRS, CDR2 YFSETQ. V lost 0 bases, J lost 3 bases, and 13 bases lay in between.

V and J are TRBV9 and TRBJ2-3; D not certain. Germline CDR1 is SGDLS and CDR2 is YYNGEE. The germline V and J ends were trimmed by 0 bases and 0 bases, with 2 bases remaining between them. The CDR3 length is 13 residues. The CDR3 loop reads CASSVVSTDTQYF. CDR3 in DNA: TGTGCCAGCAGCGTAGTAAGCACAGATACGCAGTATTTT. Combining the CDR3 with reference TRBV9 and TRBJ2-3 gives the whole variable domain DSGVTQTPKHLITATGQRVTLRCSPRSGDLSVYWYQQSLDQGLQFLIQYYNGEERAKGNILERFSAQQFPDLHSELNLSSLELGDSALYFCASSVVSTDTQYFGPGTRLTVL.

V is TRBV21-1 and J is TRBJ1-2. TRBV21-1 is recorded as a pseudogene. The CDR3 totals 13 residues. The DNA for the CDR3 is TGTGCCAGCAGCCCTCAAGCGTCGGGTGGCTACACCTTC. It encodes CASSPQASGGYTF.

The chain has TRBV4-2 and TRBJ2-1; maybe TRBD2 (6 bases). This CDR3 spans 16 amino acids. The V end lost 0 bases, the J end lost 6 bases, and 15 bases lay between the germline ends. The germline V gene has CDR1 LGHNA and CDR2 YNFKEQ. Here the CDR3 DNA reads TGTGCCAGCAGCCAAGATGGGGTAGCGGAGCGCAATGAGCAGTTCTTC. Protein product: CASSQDGVAERNEQFF.

J is TRBJ1-4 and V is TRBV3-1 (or the pseudogene TRBV3-2); D gene uncertain. The CDR3 spans 12 residues. The V end lost 2 bases, the J end lost 8 bases, and 6 bases lay between the germline ends. Germline V lookup: CDR1 LGHDT, CDR2 YNNKEL (reference sequence). CDR3 nucleotides: TGTGCCAGCAGCCAAACCCGGGAAAAACTGTTTTTT. It codes for CASSQTREKLFF.

The chain couples TRBV6-5 to TRBJ1-2; 9 nucleotides match TRBD1. The V segment lost 7 bases and the J segment 6 bases; nucleotides outside the gene matches: 6. The CDR3 covers 13 residues. The germline gives CDR1 MNHEY, CDR2 SVGAGI. CDR3 bases: TGTGCCAGCAAGGGACAGGGTACAAATGGCTACACCTTC. This encodes CASKGQGTNGYTF.

This rearrangement joins TRBV5-1 to TRBJ2-1; D remains ambiguous. Germline CDR1 reads SGHRS; CDR2 reads YFSETQ. V lost 0 bases and J 8 bases, leaving 3 bases between the germline ends. The CDR3 runs 11 residues. The DNA of the CDR3 is TGCGCCAGCAGCTTGGTCGATGAGCAGTTCTTC. Residues: CASSLVDEQFF.

This chain uses TRBV25-1 with TRBJ2-3; TRBD1 matches at 11 bases. The CDR3 has 14 amino acids. CDR1 and CDR2 from the germline V gene are MGHDK and SYGVNS. J lost 2 bases, V lost 6 bases, and 1 base had no gene match. CDR3 in amino acids: CASRDRGPTDTQYF. As DNA, the CDR3 is TGTGCCAGCAGGGACAGGGGGCCCACAGATACGCAGTATTTT.

The V and J genes are TRBV3-1 (or the pseudogene TRBV3-2) and TRBJ1-2; 8 nucleotides align to TRBD1. The V and J ends lost 5 bases and 5 bases, in that order; junction bases with no gene match: 19. Germline values: CDR1 LGHDT, CDR2 YNNKEL (reference sequence). The CDR3 is 18 residues long. The CDR3 region is CASSYGEYGTGPRYGYTF. As DNA, the CDR3 is TGTGCCAGCAGCTACGGGGAGTACGGGACAGGACCCAGGTATGGCTACACCTTC.

The chain uses TRBV5-1 and TRBJ2-5; TRBD1 agrees at 7 bases. The germline V gene encodes CDR1 SGHRS and CDR2 YFSETQ. With 0 bases clipped from V and 3 bases from J, the junction kept 5 bases outside the gene matches. CDR3 length equals 15 residues. The CDR3 spells CASSLDTGAKETQYF. CDR3 nucleotide sequence: TGCGCCAGCAGCTTGGACACAGGGGCGAAAGAGACCCAGTACTTC.

The chain has TRBV10-3 and TRBJ1-6; D call uncertain. With 6 bases removed from V and 10 bases from J, the gap between germline ends came to 19 bases. The CDR3 has 15 residues. CDR1 and CDR2 (germline): ENHRY, SYGVKD. CDR3 in DNA: TGTGCCATCAGACTAGAGGACGGCGCGCGGTCACCCCTCCACTTT. Encoded protein: CAIRLEDGARSPLHF.